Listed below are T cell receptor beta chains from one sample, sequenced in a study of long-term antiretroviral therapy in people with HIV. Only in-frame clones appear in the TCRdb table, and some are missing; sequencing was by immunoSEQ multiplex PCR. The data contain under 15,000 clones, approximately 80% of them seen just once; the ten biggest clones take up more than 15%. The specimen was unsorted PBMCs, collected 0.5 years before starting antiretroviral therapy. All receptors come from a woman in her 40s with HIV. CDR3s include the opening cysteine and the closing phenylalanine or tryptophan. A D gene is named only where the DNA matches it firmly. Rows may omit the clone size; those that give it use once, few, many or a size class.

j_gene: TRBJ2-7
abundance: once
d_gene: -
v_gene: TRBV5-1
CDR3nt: TGCGCCAGCAGCTTGGTAGCACTCGTAGATTACGAGCAGTACTTC
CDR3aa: CASSLVALVDYEQYF

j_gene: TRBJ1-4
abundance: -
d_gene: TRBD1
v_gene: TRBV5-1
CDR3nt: TGCGCCAGCAGCTTGGCCCTCGGGACAGTTAATGAAAAACTGTTTTTT
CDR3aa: CASSLALGTVNEKLFF

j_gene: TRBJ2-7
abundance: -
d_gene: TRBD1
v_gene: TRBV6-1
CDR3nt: TGTGCCAGCAGTGAAGCGCCACAGGGGGTATACTACGAGCAGTACTTC
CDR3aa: CASSEAPQGVYYEQYF

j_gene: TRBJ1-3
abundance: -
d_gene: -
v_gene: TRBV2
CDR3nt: TGTGCCAGCAGTGAAGGATCTTACTCTGGAAACACCATATATTTT
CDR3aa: CASSEGSYSGNTIYF

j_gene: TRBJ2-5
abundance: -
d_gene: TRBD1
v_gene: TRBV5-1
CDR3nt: TGCGCCAGCAGCCCAGGGACAGGCCAAGAGACCCAGTACTTC
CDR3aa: CASSPGTGQETQYF

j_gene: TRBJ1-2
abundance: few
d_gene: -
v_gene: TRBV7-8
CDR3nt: TGTGCCAGCAGCCAGAATAGACAGGATAATGGCTACACCTTC
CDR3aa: CASSQNRQDNGYTF

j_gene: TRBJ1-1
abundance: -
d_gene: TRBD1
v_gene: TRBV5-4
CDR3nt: TGTGCCAGCAGCAGCAGGACAGGGAGTGGGAACACTGAAGCTTTCTTT
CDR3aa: CASSSRTGSGNTEAFF

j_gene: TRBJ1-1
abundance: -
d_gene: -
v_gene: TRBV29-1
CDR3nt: TGCAGCGTAAATAGGGGATTGTGGCTCGTGAACACTGAAGCTTTCTTT
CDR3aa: CSVNRGLWLVNTEAFF

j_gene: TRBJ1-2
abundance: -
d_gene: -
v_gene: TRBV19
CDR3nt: TGTGCCAGTAGTATAGGCGGCAGGGGCGTCGATCCTGGCTACACCTTC
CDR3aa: CASSIGGRGVDPGYTF

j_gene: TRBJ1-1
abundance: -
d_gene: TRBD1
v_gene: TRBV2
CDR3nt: TGTGCCAGCAGGGACAGGGGGTTTGCGAACACTGAAGCTTTCTTT
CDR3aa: CASRDRGFANTEAFF

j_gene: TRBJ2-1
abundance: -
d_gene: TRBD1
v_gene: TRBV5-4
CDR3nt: TGTGCCAGCAGCTCAAGACACCAGGGGGTCGACAATGAGCAGTTCTTC
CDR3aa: CASSSRHQGVDNEQFF

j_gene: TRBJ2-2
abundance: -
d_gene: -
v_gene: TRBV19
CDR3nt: TGTGCCAGTAGTATAGATCATCACAGAAACACCGGGGAGCTGTTTTTT
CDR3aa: CASSIDHHRNTGELFF

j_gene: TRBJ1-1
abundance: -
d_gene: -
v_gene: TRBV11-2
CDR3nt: TGTGCCAGCAGCTTACACGACAGGAACACTGAAGCTTTCTTT
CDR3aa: CASSLHDRNTEAFF

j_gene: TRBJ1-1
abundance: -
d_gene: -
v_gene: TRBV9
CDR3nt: TGTGCCAGCAGCGTAGAAACCAGTGGGGCAGTGAACACTGAAGCTTTCTTT
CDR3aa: CASSVETSGAVNTEAFF

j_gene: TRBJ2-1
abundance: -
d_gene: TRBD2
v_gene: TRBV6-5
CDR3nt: TGTGCCAGCAGGCGGACTAGCGGGGCTTGGGAGCAGTTCTTC
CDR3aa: CASRRTSGAWEQFF

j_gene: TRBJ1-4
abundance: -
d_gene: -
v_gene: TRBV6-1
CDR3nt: TGTGCCAGCAGTGAAATGTCAGTAGCAACTAATGAAAAACTGTTTTTT
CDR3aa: CASSEMSVATNEKLFF

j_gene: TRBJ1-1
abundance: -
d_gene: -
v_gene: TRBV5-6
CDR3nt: TGTGCCAGCAGCTCGGGTGGTTGGGCCATGAACACTGAAGCTTTCTTT
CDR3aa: CASSSGGWAMNTEAFF

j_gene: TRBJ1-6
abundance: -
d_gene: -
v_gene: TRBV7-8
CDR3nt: TGTGCCAGCAGCTTAGATACCCGCCAATCACCCCTCCACTTT
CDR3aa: CASSLDTRQSPLHF

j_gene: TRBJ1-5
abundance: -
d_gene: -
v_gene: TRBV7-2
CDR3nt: TGTGCCAGCAGCTTCGGCCTGAGCAATCAGCCCCAGCATTTT
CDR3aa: CASSFGLSNQPQHF

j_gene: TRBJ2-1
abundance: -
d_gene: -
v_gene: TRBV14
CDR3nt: TGTGCCAGCAGCCAAAATGCAGGGTTATGGGAGCAGTTCTTC
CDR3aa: CASSQNAGLWEQFF

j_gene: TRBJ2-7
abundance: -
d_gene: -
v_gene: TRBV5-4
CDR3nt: TGTGCCAGCAGCTTGGGGTACGCCTCCTCCTACGAGCAGTACTTC
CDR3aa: CASSLGYASSYEQYF

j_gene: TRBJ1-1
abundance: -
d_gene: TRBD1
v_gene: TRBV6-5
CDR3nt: TGTGCCAGCAGTTCTGCGGGACAGATTAGCACTGAAGCTTTCTTT
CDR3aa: CASSSAGQISTEAFF

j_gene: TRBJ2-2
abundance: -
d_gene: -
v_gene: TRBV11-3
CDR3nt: TGTGCCAGCAGCTTAGTCGAGGGTGGCGGGGAGCTGTTTTTT
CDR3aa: CASSLVEGGGELFF

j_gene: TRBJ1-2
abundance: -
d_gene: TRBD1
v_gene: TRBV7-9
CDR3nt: TGTGCCAGCAGCACCGGCCTGACAGGGAGAACCTCTAACTATGGCTACACCTTC
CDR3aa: CASSTGLTGRTSNYGYTF

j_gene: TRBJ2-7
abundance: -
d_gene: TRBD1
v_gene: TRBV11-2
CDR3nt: TGTGCCAGCAGCTCCCACATCGGGACAGGGTACGAGCAGTACTTC
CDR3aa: CASSSHIGTGYEQYF

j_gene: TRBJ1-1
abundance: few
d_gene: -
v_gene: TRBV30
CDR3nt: TGTGCCTGGAGTCGGGGGAAGTCCGAAGCTTTCTTT
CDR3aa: CAWSRGKSEAFF

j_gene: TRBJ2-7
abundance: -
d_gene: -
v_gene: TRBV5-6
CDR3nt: TGTGCCAGCACCACGGTCGTCAGGTTTTACGAGCAGTACTTC
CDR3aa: CASTTVVRFYEQYF

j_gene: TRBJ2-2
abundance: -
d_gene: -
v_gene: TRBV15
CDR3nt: TGTGCCACCAGCAGACAGGGCGGCACCGGGGAGCTGTTTTTT
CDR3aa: CATSRQGGTGELFF

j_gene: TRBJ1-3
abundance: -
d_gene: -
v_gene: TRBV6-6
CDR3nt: TGTGCCAGCAGCCAGACGGGCTCTGGAAACACCATATATTTT
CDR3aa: CASSQTGSGNTIYF

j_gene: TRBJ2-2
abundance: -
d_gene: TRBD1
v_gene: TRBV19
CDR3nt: TGTGCCAGTAGTATCGGAGACAGGGGGAATTACGGGGAGCTGTTTTTT
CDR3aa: CASSIGDRGNYGELFF

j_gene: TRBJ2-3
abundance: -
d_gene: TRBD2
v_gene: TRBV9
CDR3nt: TGTGCCAGCAGCCCCCAGCGGGGGAGCACAGATACGCAGTATTTT
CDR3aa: CASSPQRGSTDTQYF

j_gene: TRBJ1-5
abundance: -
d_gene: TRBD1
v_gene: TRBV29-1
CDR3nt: TGCAGCGTGGGACAGGGCATGAGCAATCAGCCCCAGCATTTT
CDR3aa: CSVGQGMSNQPQHF

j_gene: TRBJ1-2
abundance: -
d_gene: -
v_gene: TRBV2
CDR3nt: TGTGCCAGCCCGAGGGACCGACTTAACTATGGCTACACCTTC
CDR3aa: CASPRDRLNYGYTF

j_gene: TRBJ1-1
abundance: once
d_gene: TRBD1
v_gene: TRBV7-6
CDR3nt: TGTGCCAGCAGCTACAATGACAGGGTGAACACTGAAGCTTTCTTT
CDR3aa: CASSYNDRVNTEAFF

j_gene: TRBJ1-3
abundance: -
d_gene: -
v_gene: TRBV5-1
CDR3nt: TGCGCCAGCAGCTCACAGGAATTGAACTCTGGAAACACCATATATTTT
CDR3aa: CASSSQELNSGNTIYF

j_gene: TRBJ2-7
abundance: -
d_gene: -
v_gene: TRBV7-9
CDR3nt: TGTGCCAGCGGTACCGGGGACGTTTACGAGCAGTACTTC
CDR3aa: CASGTGDVYEQYF

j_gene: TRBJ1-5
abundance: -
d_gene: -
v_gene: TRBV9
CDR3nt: TGTGCCAGCAGCCCGTGGGGGGATAGCAATCAGCCCCAGCATTTT
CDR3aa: CASSPWGDSNQPQHF

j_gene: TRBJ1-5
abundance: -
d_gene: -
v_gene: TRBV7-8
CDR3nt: TGTGCCAGCAGCTTAGATAGCAATCAGCCCCAGCATTTT
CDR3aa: CASSLDSNQPQHF

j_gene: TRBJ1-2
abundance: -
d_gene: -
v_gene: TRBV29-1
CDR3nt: TGCAGCACCGCGGACACAGCTAACTATGGCTACACCTTC
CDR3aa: CSTADTANYGYTF

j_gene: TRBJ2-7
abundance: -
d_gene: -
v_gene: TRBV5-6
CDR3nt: TGTGCCAGCAGCTGGGGCTCCTACGAGCAGTACTTC
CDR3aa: CASSWGSYEQYF

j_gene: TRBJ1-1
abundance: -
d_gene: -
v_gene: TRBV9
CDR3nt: TGTGCCAGCAGTCAGGACGGTAATGAAGCTTTCTTT
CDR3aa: CASSQDGNEAFF

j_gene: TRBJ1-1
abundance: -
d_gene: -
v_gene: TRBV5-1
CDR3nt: TGCGCCAGCAGCTTGGGGGGGGCTCGGAACACTGAAGCTTTCTTT
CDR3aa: CASSLGGARNTEAFF